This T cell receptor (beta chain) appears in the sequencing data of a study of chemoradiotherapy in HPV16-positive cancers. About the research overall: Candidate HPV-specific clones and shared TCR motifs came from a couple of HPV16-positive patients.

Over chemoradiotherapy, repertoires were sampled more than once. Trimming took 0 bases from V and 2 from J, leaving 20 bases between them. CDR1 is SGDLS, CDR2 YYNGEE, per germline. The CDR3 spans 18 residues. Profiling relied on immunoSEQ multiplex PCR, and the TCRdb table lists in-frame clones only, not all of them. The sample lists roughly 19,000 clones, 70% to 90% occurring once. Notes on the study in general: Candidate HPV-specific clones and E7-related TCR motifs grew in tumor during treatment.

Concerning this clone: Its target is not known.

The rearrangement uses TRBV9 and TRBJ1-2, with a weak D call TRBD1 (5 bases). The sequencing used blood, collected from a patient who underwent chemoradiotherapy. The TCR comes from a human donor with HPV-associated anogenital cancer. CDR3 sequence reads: CASSVEPARGDGNYGYTF. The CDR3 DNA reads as TGTGCCAGCAGCGTAGAGCCTGCCCGGGGGGACGGAAACTATGGCTACACCTTC.